Listed here are 30 T cell receptor beta chains from one sample, sequenced in a study of shared clonotypes between healthy human individuals. Sequenced by immunoSEQ multiplex PCR; TCRdb stores in-frame clones only, minus some. Of about 500,000 clones in the sample, more than 70% were seen once. Sequenced sample: PBMCs. These receptors all come from a woman aged 40 to 49 in good health. Some clones in this sample may be carry-over from other donors' samples.

This clone has more than one count but fewer than ten. The chain links TRBV2 to TRBJ2-3, with TRBD2 matching over 13 bases. Germline loops: CDR1 SNHLY, CDR2 FYNNEI. The trim removed 7 bases at V and 3 bases at J, leaving 4 bases unmatched. The CDR3 totals 15 residues. The CDR3 DNA is TGTGCCAGCACAGGACTAGCGGGAGTGACAGATACGCAGTATTTT. It yields the protein CASTGLAGVTDTQYF.

The chain has TRBV28 and TRBJ1-1; D ambiguous. The CDR3 covers 16 residues. V shed 6 bases and J shed 2 bases, with 19 bases lying between them. Germline V gene sequence: CDR1 MDHEN, CDR2 SYDVKM. CDR3 region: CASSFGSGRTNTEAFF. The CDR3 DNA sequence: TGTGCCAGCAGCTTCGGGTCAGGCAGGACCAACACTGAAGCTTTCTTT.

J is TRBJ2-5 and V is TRBV19; possibly TRBD1 for D (6 bases). Germline values: CDR1 LNHDA, CDR2 SQIVND (reference sequence). V was clipped by 5 bases and J by 1 base, with 14 bases between them. The CDR3 totals 15 residues. The CDR3 coding sequence is TGTGCCAGTAGTCGACAGGCGCTACCCCAAGAGACCCAGTACTTC. It codes for CASSRQALPQETQYF.

The chain employs TRBV15 and TRBJ2-3; a weak D match, TRBD1 (6 bases). Germline V lookup: CDR1 LNHNV, CDR2 YYDKDF (reference sequence). V shed 9 bases and J shed 3 bases, with 13 bases lying between them. The CDR3 covers 13 residues. CDR3 region: CATQGSYTDTQYF. The DNA for the CDR3 is TGTGCCACACAGGGAAGTTATACAGATACGCAGTATTTT.

This chain joins TRBV5-1 and TRBJ2-2, with 15 positions matching TRBD2. Trimming at V came to 3 bases and at J to 1 base, leaving 1 base not matched to a gene. The germline V gene has CDR1 SGHRS and CDR2 YFSETQ. This CDR3 region has 17 residues. Written as DNA, the CDR3 is TGCGCCAGCAGCTCGGGACTAGCGGGAGGGAACACCGGGGAGCTGTTTTTT. Translation gives CASSSGLAGGNTGELFF.

A word on this clone: This may arise from a read error, as a much more abundant clone is one base away. The chain couples TRBV7-2 to TRBJ2-2; 11 positions match TRBD1. The CDR3 has 15 residues. Germline V gene data show CDR1 as SGHTA and CDR2 as FQGNSA. The CDR3 reads CASSFRTGGTGGLFF. CDR3 bases: TGTGCCAGCAGCTTCAGGACAGGGGGCACCGGGGGGCTGTTTTTT.

This chain joins TRBV13 and TRBJ2-7; TRBD2 matches 8 bases. Germline CDR1 is PRHDT and CDR2 is FYEKMQ (reference sequence). CDR3 length: 14 amino acids. Trimming cost V 5 bases and J 0 bases; bases outside gene matches: 3. CDR3 amino acids: CASSVTSGSYEQYF. CDR3 DNA sequence: TGTGCCAGCAGCGTTACTAGCGGCTCCTACGAGCAGTACTTC.

In this sample, this clone is medium-sized. The sample holds other DNA sequences that translate to the same CDR3. The chain recombines TRBV7-2 with TRBJ1-4, with 7 nucleotides matching TRBD1. V lost 4 bases and J lost 1; bases outside the gene matches: 3. The length of the CDR3 is 15 residues. Germline assignment: CDR1 SGHTA and CDR2 FQGNSA. The CDR3 nucleotides read TGTGCCAGCAGCTCAGGGGGGGAAACTAATGAAAAACTGTTTTTT. This translates into CASSSGGETNEKLFF.

The chain recombines TRBV18 with TRBJ2-5; no firm D call. Trimming removed 0 bases from V and 1 base from J, with 6 bases in between. The CDR3 is 14 amino acids. Germline V gives CDR1 KGHSH, CDR2 LQKENI. Written as DNA, the CDR3 is TGTGCCAGCTCACCACCGAACTTCCAAGAGACCCAGTACTTC. The encoded protein is CASSPPNFQETQYF.

The rearrangement uses TRBV19 and TRBJ2-2; D possibly corresponds to TRBD2 (6 bases). Trimming took 4 bases from V and 3 from J, leaving 15 bases between them. CDR1 is LNHDA and CDR2 is SQIVND in the germline V gene (reference sequence). This CDR3 comprises 16 residues. CDR3 loop: CASSTRPGLYTGELFF. In DNA, the CDR3 is TGTGCCAGTAGTACCCGCCCGGGACTCTACACCGGGGAGCTGTTTTTT.

This chain connects TRBV27 to TRBJ2-7; 9 bases line up with TRBD2. The V gene's germline CDR1 is MNHEY and CDR2 SMNVEV (reference sequence). V shed 5 bases, J shed 3 bases, and the junction held 5 bases outside the gene matches. This CDR3 has 14 amino acids. CDR3 DNA: TGTGCCAGCAGTGGCGGGAGGGCCTTCTACGAGCAGTACTTC. Its protein is CASSGGRAFYEQYF.

J is TRBJ2-1 and V is TRBV10-3; 10 nucleotides align to TRBD2. V lost 6 bases to trimming and J lost 8 bases; unmatched junction nucleotides: 10. This CDR3 is 15 amino acids long. The germline CDR1 and CDR2 sequences are ENHRY and SYGVKD. The CDR3 sequence is CAISPLAGEVYEQFF. In DNA, the CDR3 is TGTGCCATCAGCCCGCTAGCGGGAGAGGTCTATGAGCAGTTCTTC.

In its sample, this clone was seen a few times. V gene TRBV7-3 combines with J gene TRBJ2-1; D might be TRBD2 (5 bases). With 4 bases removed from V and 6 bases from J, the gap between germline ends came to 13 bases. This CDR3 spans 14 amino acids. Germline-derived CDR1 and CDR2 are SGHTA and FQGTGA. Here the CDR3 DNA reads TGTGCCAGCAGCTCCCCCCGGGGAACCAATGAGCAGTTCTTC. Its translation is CASSSPRGTNEQFF.

On this clone: A far larger clone is a single base away, which makes a read error likely. V and J are TRBV7-6 and TRBJ2-1; D not resolved. Trimming cost V 5 bases and J 8 bases, with 13 bases left between them. In germline, CDR1 is SGHVS, CDR2 FNYEAQ. CDR3 length: 13 residues. CDR3 sequence: CASSQTSSHEQFF. The CDR3 DNA sequence: TGTGCCAGCAGCCAGACCTCAAGCCATGAGCAGTTCTTC.

The rearrangement joins TRBV2 to TRBJ2-1, with D perhaps matching TRBD1 (5 bases). The germline V and J ends were trimmed by 1 base and 13 bases, with 17 bases remaining between them. The germline V gene encodes CDR1 SNHLY and CDR2 FYNNEI. This CDR3 is built from 14 residues. The CDR3 spells CASSEVGLGRAQFF. The CDR3 coding sequence is TGTGCCAGCAGTGAAGTAGGGTTAGGCAGGGCCCAGTTCTTC.

The chain combines TRBV7-2 with TRBJ2-7; TRBD2 matches at 11 bases. Germline V CDR1 and CDR2: SGHTA, FQGNSA. This CDR3 comprises 15 residues. Losses at the gene ends were 9 bases for V and 4 bases for J; bases not matched to a gene: 11. CDR3 DNA sequence: TGTGCCAGTCCCTCTAGCGGGAGGAGAGATTACGAGCAGTACTTC. Translating it yields CASPSSGRRDYEQYF.

This sequence joins TRBV18 and TRBJ1-1; 8 positions agree with TRBD1. The V segment lost 2 bases and the J segment 2 bases; nucleotides outside the gene matches: 4. Germline lookup yields CDR1 KGHSH and CDR2 LQKENI. CDR3 length: 15 amino acids. CDR3 in amino acids: CASSPAGTGNTEAFF. CDR3 DNA: TGTGCCAGCTCACCAGCCGGGACAGGAAACACTGAAGCTTTCTTT.

This sequence joins TRBV7-9 and TRBJ2-7; TRBD2 is a possible D gene (5 bases). With 7 bases removed from V and 2 bases from J, the gap between germline ends came to 15 bases. The germline V gene encodes CDR1 SEHNR and CDR2 FQNEAQ (reference sequence). This CDR3 region has 14 residues. For the CDR3, the DNA is TGTGCCAGCAACCAACGGGATCCCCCCTACGAGCAGTACTTC. This gives the protein CASNQRDPPYEQYF.

Regarding this clone: A read error is possible here, since a much larger clone lies one base away. The CDR3 carries no conserved terminal phenylalanine or tryptophan, so it likely arises from a read error. J is TRBJ1-1 and V is TRBV30; D unresolved. The germline gives CDR1 GTSNPN, CDR2 SVGIG (reference sequence). Trimming shortened V by 0 bases and J by 5 bases, and 10 bases separated the two germline ends. The CDR3 contains 13 residues. The CDR3: CAWSVVLGTEAFS. As DNA, the CDR3 is TGTGCCTGGAGTGTAGTACTAGGAACTGAAGCTTTCTCT.

This chain connects TRBV6-5 to TRBJ2-1, with D unresolved. Germline CDR1 and CDR2: MNHEY and SVGAGI. CDR3 length: 13 amino acids. The ends were cut back, 1 base at V and 9 bases at J, with 10 bases in the middle. The CDR3 DNA reads as TGTGCCAGCAGTTACTTCCACTTGGGTGAGCAGTTCTTC. It translates to CASSYFHLGEQFF.

In its sample, this clone was seen a few times. A far larger clone is one base from this, pointing to a likely read error. The chain links TRBV2 to TRBJ1-5; TRBD1 matches 7 bases. The V segment lost 4 bases and the J segment 6 bases; nucleotides outside the gene matches: 9. CDR3 length: 15 residues. Germline CDR1 reads SNHLY; CDR2 reads FYNNEI. CDR3 sequence: CASSGDRGGLQPQHF. The CDR3 DNA reads as TGTGCCAGCAGTGGGGACAGAGGGGGCCTTCAGCCCCAGCATTTT.

This rearrangement joins TRBV27 to TRBJ2-5, with 10 bases matching TRBD2. The CDR3 length is 15 residues. CDR1 MNHEY and CDR2 SMNVEV come from the germline V gene (reference sequence). Unmatched junction bases numbered 8, after V lost 5 bases and J lost 5 bases. The CDR3 nucleotides read TGTGCCAGCAGTCCGCTAGCGGGAGTTCGGGAGACCCAGTACTTC. Its translation is CASSPLAGVRETQYF.

This clone was found a few times. The chain combines TRBV7-9 with TRBJ2-1; a weak D match, TRBD2 (5 bases). Germline assignment: CDR1 SEHNR and CDR2 FQNEAQ (reference sequence). CDR3 size: 14 residues. V shed 8 bases and J shed 9 bases, with 20 bases lying between them. CDR3 sequence: CASRSRTLRFEQFF. CDR3 DNA sequence: TGTGCCAGCCGATCTCGGACTCTTCGGTTTGAGCAGTTCTTC.

The rearrangement uses TRBV27 and TRBJ1-3, with 7 bases matching TRBD1. The trim removed 4 bases at V and 0 bases at J, leaving 9 bases unmatched. Germline V gene sequence: CDR1 MNHEY, CDR2 SMNVEV (reference sequence). The CDR3 is 17 amino acids. CDR3 amino acids: CASSSRGTDYSGNTIYF. The CDR3 DNA is TGTGCCAGCAGTTCCCGCGGGACAGATTACTCTGGAAACACCATATATTTT.

Only one count was recorded for this clone. The chain combines TRBV6-6 with TRBJ1-5; D is undetermined. V dropped 4 bases and J dropped 6 bases, with 16 bases sitting between them. Germline-derived CDR1 and CDR2 are MNHNY and SVGAGI (reference sequence). There are 15 residues in the CDR3. In DNA form, the CDR3 reads TGTGCCAGCAGTTCTGTGAACGGGAGGTCTCAGCCCCAGCATTTT. Its translation: CASSSVNGRSQPQHF.

This clone has more than one count but fewer than ten. The missing conserved phenylalanine or tryptophan at the end of this CDR3 makes a read error likely. V is TRBV4-3 and J is TRBJ2-2; 13 bases map to TRBD2. Looked up from germline, CDR1 is LGHNA and CDR2 is YSLEER. The CDR3 totals 16 residues. The CDR3 bases are TGCGCCAGCAGCCGCGGGACTAGCGGGGCTGGGGGGGGGCTGTTTTCT. It yields the protein CASSRGTSGAGGGLFS.

The gene calls are TRBV19 and TRBJ2-2; the D gene is possibly TRBD2 (6 bases). The length of the CDR3 is 16 residues. V was pared by 3 bases and J by 5 bases, with 16 bases between. In germline, CDR1 is LNHDA, CDR2 SQIVND (reference sequence). Here the CDR3 reads CASSMGGRRPTGELFF. The CDR3 DNA reads as TGTGCCAGTAGTATGGGAGGACGGAGACCTACCGGGGAGCTGTTTTTT.

V is TRBV6-4 and J is TRBJ2-7; D is ambiguous. Germline V gene data show CDR1 as MRHNA and CDR2 as SNTAGT. Trimming took 4 bases from V and 5 from J, leaving 3 bases between them. The CDR3 loop spans 10 amino acids. CDR3 in DNA: TGTGCCAGCAGTGGGAACGAGCAGTACTTC. Its protein product is CASSGNEQYF.

As for this clone: Only one base separates this from a far larger clonotype, so it likely reflects a read error. Other DNA sequences in the sample encode the same CDR3. The V gene is TRBV15, the J gene TRBJ2-7; TRBD1 matches 8 bases. CDR1 and CDR2 from the germline V gene are LNHNV and YYDKDF (reference sequence). The CDR3 is 16 residues long. The V gene end was trimmed by 6 bases and the J gene end by 4 bases; junction bases not matched to a gene: 14. CDR3 in DNA: TGTGCCACCAGTGACAGGGGCTCAGCGGGTATATACGAGCAGTACTTC. It encodes CATSDRGSAGIYEQYF. Drawing the rest from reference TRBV15 and TRBJ2-7, the complete variable domain is DAMVIQNPRYQVTQFGKPVTLSCSQTLNHNVMYWYQQKSSQAPKLLFHYYDKDFNNEADTPDNFQSRRPNTSFCFLDIRSPGLGDTAMYLCATSDRGSAGIYEQYFGPGTRLTVT.

About this clone itself: Given a far larger clone just one base away, this is likely a sequencing read error. Other DNA variants within this sample encode the same CDR3. This sequence joins TRBV6-4 and TRBJ2-2; tentative D call: TRBD2 (5 bases). The CDR3 length is 13 residues. Per the germline V gene, CDR1 is MRHNA and CDR2 is SNTAGT. The CDR3 bases are TGTGCCAGCAGTGACTCTGACACCGGGGAGCTATTTTTT. This encodes CASSDSDTGELFF.